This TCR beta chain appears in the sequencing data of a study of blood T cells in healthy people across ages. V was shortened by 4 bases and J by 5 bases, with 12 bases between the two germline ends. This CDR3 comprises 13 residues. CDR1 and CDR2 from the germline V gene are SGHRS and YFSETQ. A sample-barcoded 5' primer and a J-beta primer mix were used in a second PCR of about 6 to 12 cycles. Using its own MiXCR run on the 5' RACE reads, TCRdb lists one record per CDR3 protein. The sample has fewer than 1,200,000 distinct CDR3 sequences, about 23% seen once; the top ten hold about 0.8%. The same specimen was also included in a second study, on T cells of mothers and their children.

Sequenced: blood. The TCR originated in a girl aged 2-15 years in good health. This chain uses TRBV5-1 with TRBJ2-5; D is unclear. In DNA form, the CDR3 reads TGCGCCAGCAGCAAGCTCACGGCGGAGACCCAGTACTTC. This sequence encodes CASSKLTAETQYF.